This T cell receptor beta chain was sequenced in a study of T cells in Graves' hyperthyroidism and ophthalmopathy. The length of the CDR3 is 12 residues. The germline V gene encodes CDR1 SNHLY and CDR2 FYNNEI. Many counts were recorded for this clonotype. Its specificity is unknown. A junction boundary mismatches the germline segment, possibly from a read error. Study-level findings and limits: Ophthalmopathy and stable hyperthyroidism were separated by a 13 V-J model.

Enrolled ophthalmopathy patients presented with a Clinical Activity Score of at least 3, a NOSPECS grade of at least 4, and disease duration under 3 months. The study based diagnoses on clinical symptoms, serum thyroxine and TRAb, thyroid ultrasound and orbital computed tomography. Authors of the study amplified TCR beta CDR3 regions from RNA transcripts. TCR CDR3 underwent first-round RT-PCR with the HTBI primer set. Each CDR3 protein gets one entry after TCRdb re-called the multiplex PCR reads with MiXCR. The top ten clones hold around 4.5% of a sample with approximately 610,000 distinct CDR3 sequences, under 15% of them seen once.

The origin of this receptor is a woman in her 40s with Graves' ophthalmopathy. The gene calls are TRBV2 and TRBJ1-1, with unresolved D. Material for sequencing was blood. CDR3 protein: CASRNSVTEAFF. Written as DNA, the CDR3 is TGTGCCAGCAGGAACAGTGTCACTGAAGCCTTCTTT.